These 19 T cell receptor beta chains were sequenced from one sample in a study of Ad26.COV2.S vaccination and SARS-CoV-2 variants. The assay was immunoSEQ multiplex PCR, and TCRdb's table has in-frame clones only and misses some. Among about 180,000 clones listed, about 83% were seen once. Sequences were derived from peripheral blood, sampled after recovery from COVID-19. The receptors were sampled from a human donor who had recovered from COVID-19.

The chain combines TRBV27 with TRBJ2-3, with TRBD1 matching over 7 bases. The CDR3 consists of 13 residues. In germline, CDR1 is MNHEY, CDR2 SMNVEV (reference sequence). V trimming: 6 bases; J trimming: 2 bases; junction bases outside the gene matches: 2. The chain's CDR3 is CASSRGTTDTQYF. DNA for the CDR3: TGTGCCAGCAGCAGGGGGACCACAGATACGCAGTATTTT.

The rearrangement links TRBV2 to TRBJ2-5, with TRBD1 as a possible D gene (6 bases). Trimming removed 1 base from V and 0 bases from J, with 15 bases in between. This CDR3 contains 17 residues. Germline V lookup: CDR1 SNHLY, CDR2 FYNNEI. The CDR3 DNA reads as TGTGCCAGCAGTGAAGGGAAGGGGGTGGTCCACCAAGAGACCCAGTACTTC. Translated, it gives CASSEGKGVVHQETQYF. Full variable domain (remainder filled in from reference TRBV2 and TRBJ2-5): EPEVTQTPSHQVTQMGQEVILRCVPISNHLYFYWYRQILGQKVEFLVSFYNNEISEKSEIFDDQFSVERPDGSNFTLKIRSTKLEDSAMYFCASSEGKGVVHQETQYFGPGTRLLVL.

This chain links TRBV6-5 with TRBJ1-2; D is uncertain. Per germline, CDR1 MNHEY and CDR2 SVGAGI. V shed 3 bases and J shed 0 bases, with 8 bases lying between them. This CDR3 spans 14 amino acids. CDR3 loop: CASSYSASNYGYTF. CDR3 DNA sequence: TGTGCCAGCAGTTATTCAGCCTCTAACTATGGCTACACCTTC.

The chain is built from TRBV15 and TRBJ1-1, with D possibly matching TRBD1 (5 bases). The CDR3 loop spans 15 amino acids. V lost 0 bases, J lost 4 bases, and 12 bases lay in between. The germline V gene has CDR1 LNHNV and CDR2 YYDKDF (reference sequence). CDR3 in DNA: TGTGCCACCAGCAGAGACAGGGTGATTAGCACTGAAGCTTTCTTT. Encoded protein: CATSRDRVISTEAFF. The full variable domain, its missing parts supplied by reference TRBV15 and TRBJ1-1, is DAMVIQNPRYQVTQFGKPVTLSCSQTLNHNVMYWYQQKSSQAPKLLFHYYDKDFNNEADTPDNFQSRRPNTSFCFLDIRSPGLGDTAMYLCATSRDRVISTEAFFGQGTRLTVV.

The table lists this clone with a few counts. This specimen includes other DNA sequences encoding the same CDR3. The rearrangement joins TRBV30 to TRBJ1-2, with TRBD1 identical over 8 bases. V trimming: 5 bases; J trimming: 4 bases; junction bases outside the gene matches: 6. From germline, CDR1 is GTSNPN and CDR2 SVGIG (reference sequence). CDR3 size: 13 residues. As DNA, the CDR3 is TGTGCCTGGGGCCGGGACAGGCCCTATGGCTACACCTTC. It codes for CAWGRDRPYGYTF.

This chain uses TRBV9 with TRBJ2-1; D is tentatively TRBD1 or TRBD2 (5 bases each). Per germline, CDR1 SGDLS and CDR2 YYNGEE. This CDR3 region has 15 residues. Between the trimmed V and J ends, which lost 5 bases and 4 bases, there was a span of 16 bases. CDR3 loop: CASRESGTNYNEQFF. The DNA of the CDR3 is TGTGCCAGCAGGGAGTCCGGGACCAATTACAATGAGCAGTTCTTC.

CDR3 bases: TGCGCCAGCAGCCAAGACGGGACGGGACTAGGGACCCAGTACTTC. This gives the protein CASSQDGTGLGTQYF. This chain links TRBV4-1 with TRBJ2-5; 8 nucleotides agree with TRBD2. Germline V CDR1 and CDR2: MGHRA, YSYEKL. The CDR3 is 15 amino acids. With V trimmed by 0 bases and J by 7 bases, 7 bases remained unmatched.

This clone showed up many times. This CDR3 is CASSAESRSSPLHF. DNA of the CDR3: TGTGCCAGCAGCGCGGAGTCAAGGAGTTCACCCCTCCACTTT. The genes are TRBV9 and TRBJ1-6; D is unclear. Germline V gene lookup returns CDR1 SGDLS and CDR2 YYNGEE. The CDR3 sequence is 14 residues long. V was cut by 3 bases and J by 9 bases, with 13 bases left in between.

This clone was detected a few times. CDR3 residues: CASSLPGGSYEQYF. The CDR3 DNA reads as TGTGCCAGCAGCTTGCCGGGAGGGTCCTACGAGCAGTACTTC. V gene TRBV13 combines with J gene TRBJ2-7; 8 positions agree with TRBD2. CDR1 and CDR2 from the germline V gene are PRHDT and FYEKMQ (reference sequence). This CDR3 region has 14 residues. The V gene end was trimmed by 3 bases and the J gene end by 1 base; junction bases not matched to a gene: 2.

The chain carries TRBV6-5 and TRBJ2-3; TRBD1 agrees at 7 bases. This CDR3 has 14 amino acids. The germline V gene has CDR1 MNHEY and CDR2 SVGAGI. With 7 bases clipped from V and 6 bases from J, the junction kept 10 bases outside the gene matches. CDR3: CASNLDRSRDTQYF. In DNA, the CDR3 is TGTGCCAGCAACTTGGACAGGAGTAGGGATACGCAGTATTTT.

The V and J genes are TRBV5-1 and TRBJ1-5; 7 bases align to TRBD1. Trimming removed 4 bases from V and 4 bases from J; junction bases left unmatched: 8. The V gene's germline CDR1 is SGHRS and CDR2 YFSETQ. This CDR3 is 15 amino acids long. The CDR3 loop is CASSADGTDNQPQHF. The DNA for the CDR3 is TGCGCCAGCAGCGCCGATGGGACAGATAATCAGCCCCAGCATTTT.

This clone was detected only a few times. The chain employs TRBV9 and TRBJ1-3; the D is unclear. The CDR3 totals 15 residues. Germline CDR1 SGDLS, CDR2 YYNGEE. V lost 4 bases and J lost 2, with 13 bases in between. CDR3 in amino acids: CASSSPGLPGNTIYF. In nucleotides, the CDR3 is TGTGCCAGCAGCTCCCCGGGCCTACCTGGAAACACCATATATTTT.

The DNA for the CDR3 is TGTGCCAGCTCACCGGGTTTAACTGGAAACACCATATATTTT. Translation: CASSPGLTGNTIYF. This rearrangement joins TRBV18 to TRBJ1-3; D unclear. Germline V CDR1 and CDR2: KGHSH, LQKENI. CDR3 length: 14 amino acids. The V gene lost 3 bases and the J gene lost 2 bases, with 8 bases spanning the gap.

This clone showed up just a few times. V gene TRBV18 combines with J gene TRBJ2-6, with D unresolved. Germline values: CDR1 KGHSH, CDR2 LQKENI. Trimming shortened V by 5 bases and J by 9 bases, and 11 bases separated the two germline ends. The CDR3 is 13 amino acids. The CDR3 reads CASSSDVVNVLTF. As DNA, the CDR3 is TGTGCCAGCTCATCGGACGTGGTCAACGTCCTGACTTTC. The full variable domain, its missing parts supplied by reference TRBV18 and TRBJ2-6, is NAGVMQNPRHLVRRRGQEARLRCSPMKGHSHVYWYRQLPEEGLKFMVYLQKENIIDESGMPKERFSAEFPKEGPSILRIQQVVRGDSAAYFCASSSDVVNVLTFGAGSRLTVL.

The V gene is TRBV27, the J gene TRBJ2-6; D ambiguous. The germline CDR1 and CDR2 sequences are MNHEY and SMNVEV (reference sequence). The CDR3 is made up of 17 amino acids. V gave up 3 bases and J gave up 0 bases, with 12 bases separating them. CDR3: CASSFLGRISGANVLTF. The DNA of the CDR3 is TGTGCCAGCAGTTTCTTGGGCAGAATCTCTGGGGCCAACGTCCTGACTTTC.

The gene calls are TRBV6-1 and TRBJ2-2; a weak D match, TRBD1 (5 bases). Germline lookup yields CDR1 MNHNS and CDR2 SASEGT. Trimming removed 0 bases at V and 2 bases at J, with 13 bases between. The CDR3 has 17 amino acids. The CDR3 DNA follows: TGTGCCAGCAGTGAAGCAAACAGGTTAGGTAACACCGGGGAGCTGTTTTTT. This gives the protein CASSEANRLGNTGELFF.

This chain uses TRBV3-1 (or the pseudogene TRBV3-2) with TRBJ2-7; D is undetermined. The CDR3 loop spans 16 amino acids. Germline V gene data show CDR1 as LGHDT and CDR2 as YNNKEL (reference sequence). V was pared by 3 bases and J by 3 bases, with 18 bases between. The CDR3 sequence is CASSHGRVILGYEQYF. CDR3 in DNA: TGTGCCAGCAGCCATGGACGGGTGATCCTGGGCTACGAGCAGTACTTC.

In its sample, this clone was seen a few times. V is TRBV3-1 (or the pseudogene TRBV3-2) and J is TRBJ1-6; 7 nucleotides line up with TRBD1. This CDR3 region has 14 residues. V was clipped by 11 bases and J by 10 bases; unmatched bases: 14. The germline gives CDR1 LGHDT, CDR2 YNNKEL (reference sequence). In DNA form, the CDR3 reads TGTGCCGGCTCATGGACAGGCAAAGGGTCACCCCTCCACTTT. Translation: CAGSWTGKGSPLHF.

The chain employs TRBV10-1 and TRBJ2-7, with 8 positions matching TRBD1. The junction had 6 bases not matched to a gene; V was cut back by 6 bases and J by 2 bases. Germline loops: CDR1 WNHNN, CDR2 SYGVQD (reference sequence). The CDR3 extends over 14 amino acids. The CDR3 sequence is CASSRDRGPYEQYF. CDR3 DNA sequence: TGCGCCAGCAGCAGAGACAGGGGCCCCTACGAGCAGTACTTC.